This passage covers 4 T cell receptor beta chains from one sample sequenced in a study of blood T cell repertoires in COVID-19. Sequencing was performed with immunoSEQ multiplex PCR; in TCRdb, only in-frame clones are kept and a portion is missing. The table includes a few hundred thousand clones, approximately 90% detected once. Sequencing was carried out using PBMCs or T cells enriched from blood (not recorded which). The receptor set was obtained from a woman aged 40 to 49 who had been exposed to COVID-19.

The CDR3 loop reads CASGLVQGVGTEAFF. In nucleotides, the CDR3 is TGTGCTAGTGGTTTGGTACAGGGGGTCGGGACTGAAGCTTTCTTT. This chain uses TRBV12-5 with TRBJ1-1; 8 nucleotides match TRBD1. The CDR3 sequence is 15 residues long. J was trimmed by 5 bases and V by 0 bases; bases with no gene match: 5. Per germline, CDR1 LGHNT and CDR2 FRNRAP. Full variable domain (rest looked up from reference TRBV12-5 and TRBJ1-1): DARVTQTPRHKVTEMGQEVTMRCQPILGHNTVFWYRQTMMQGLELLAYFRNRAPLDDSGMPKDRFSAEMPDATLATLKIQPSEPRDSAVYFCASGLVQGVGTEAFFGQGTRLTVV.

DNA of the CDR3: TGTGCCAGCAGCTCCCTCCAGGTCACTGAAGCTTTCTTT. It yields the protein CASSSLQVTEAFF. This rearrangement joins TRBV5-4 to TRBJ1-1; D remains ambiguous. Between the trimmed V and J ends, which lost 3 bases and 4 bases, there was a span of 10 bases. The CDR3 is made up of 13 amino acids. CDR1 and CDR2 (germline): SGHNT, YYREEE (reference sequence). Full variable domain (outside the CDR3, taken from reference TRBV5-4 and TRBJ1-1): ETGVTQSPTHLIKTRGQQVTLRCSSQSGHNTVSWYQQALGQGPQFIFQYYREEENGRGNFPPRFSGLQFPNYSSELNVNALELDDSALYLCASSSLQVTEAFFGQGTRLTVV.

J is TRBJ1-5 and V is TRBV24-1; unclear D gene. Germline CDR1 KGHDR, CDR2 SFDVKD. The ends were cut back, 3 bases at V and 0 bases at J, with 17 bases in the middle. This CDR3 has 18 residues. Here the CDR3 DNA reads TGTGCCACCAGTGATAGTGATGGTCGGGTCTATAGCAATCAGCCCCAGCATTTT. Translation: CATSDSDGRVYSNQPQHF.

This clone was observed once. The CDR3 loop is CASSSRGRNTGELFF. CDR3 DNA sequence: TGTGCCAGCAGCTCCAGGGGGCGAAACACCGGGGAGCTGTTTTTT. The chain carries TRBV5-5 and TRBJ2-2, with 8 bases lining up with TRBD1. CDR1 is SGHKS, CDR2 YYEKEE, per germline (reference sequence). The CDR3 contains 15 residues. V was pared by 3 bases and J by 2 bases, with 3 bases of the junction left unmatched.